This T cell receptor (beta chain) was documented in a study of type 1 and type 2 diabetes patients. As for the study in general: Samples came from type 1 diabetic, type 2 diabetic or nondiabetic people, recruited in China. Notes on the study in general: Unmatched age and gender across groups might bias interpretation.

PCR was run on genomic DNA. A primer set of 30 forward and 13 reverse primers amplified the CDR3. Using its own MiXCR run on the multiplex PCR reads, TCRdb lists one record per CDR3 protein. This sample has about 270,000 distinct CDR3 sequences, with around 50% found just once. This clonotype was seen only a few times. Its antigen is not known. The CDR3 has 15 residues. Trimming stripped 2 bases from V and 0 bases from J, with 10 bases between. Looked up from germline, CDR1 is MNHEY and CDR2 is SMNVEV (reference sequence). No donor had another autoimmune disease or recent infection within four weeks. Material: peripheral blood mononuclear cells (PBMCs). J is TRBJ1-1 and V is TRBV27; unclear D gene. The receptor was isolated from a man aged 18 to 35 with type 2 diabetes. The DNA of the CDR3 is TGTGCCAGCAGTTTAAGTCCTAACATGAACACTGAAGCTTTCTTT. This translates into CASSLSPNMNTEAFF.